This T cell receptor beta chain was documented in a study of preoperative IRX-2 immunotherapy in early breast cancer. V was pared by 0 bases and J by 2 bases, with 8 bases between. Germline V lookup: CDR1 MGHRA, CDR2 YSYEKL. The CDR3 consists of 15 residues. TCRdb's copy holds only in-frame clones and misses some; the assay was immunoSEQ multiplex PCR. This sample has about 23,000 clones, with roughly 95% found just once. Treatment specified: preoperative locoregional IRX-2 cytokine immunotherapy. Sample: tumor tissue, taken after IRX-2 immunotherapy. This receptor was taken from a human donor with breast cancer. The chain links TRBV4-1 to TRBJ1-5; D uncertain. This CDR3 is CASSQESQGNQPQHF. The CDR3 region has the DNA TGCGCCAGCAGCCAAGAATCTCAGGGCAATCAGCCCCAGCATTTT.